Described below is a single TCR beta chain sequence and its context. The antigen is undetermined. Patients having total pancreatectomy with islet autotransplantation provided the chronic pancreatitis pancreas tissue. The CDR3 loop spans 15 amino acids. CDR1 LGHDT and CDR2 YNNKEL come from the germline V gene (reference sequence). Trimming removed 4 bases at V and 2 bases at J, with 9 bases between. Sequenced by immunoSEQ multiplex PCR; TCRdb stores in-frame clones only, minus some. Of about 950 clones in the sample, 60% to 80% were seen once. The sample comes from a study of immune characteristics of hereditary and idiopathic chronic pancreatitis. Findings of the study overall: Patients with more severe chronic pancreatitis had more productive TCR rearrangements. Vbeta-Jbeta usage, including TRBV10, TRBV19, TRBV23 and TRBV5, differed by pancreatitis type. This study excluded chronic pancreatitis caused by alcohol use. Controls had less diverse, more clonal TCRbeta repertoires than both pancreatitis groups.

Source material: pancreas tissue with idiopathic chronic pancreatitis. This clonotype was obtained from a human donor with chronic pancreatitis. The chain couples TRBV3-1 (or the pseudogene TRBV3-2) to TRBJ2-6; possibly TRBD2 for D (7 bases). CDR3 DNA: TGTGCCAGCAGCCGGGGGGGGCCTGGGGCCAACGTCCTGACTTTC. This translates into CASSRGGPGANVLTF.